Listed below are T cell receptor beta chains from one sample, sequenced in a study of blood T cells in healthy people across ages. From the 5' RACE reads, TCRdb called clonotypes with MiXCR, one entry per CDR3 protein. The sample contains about 1,600,000 distinct CDR3 sequences, 42% of which appear only once. The sequenced sample was blood. The receptors derive from a woman aged 18-35 years in good health. Both conserved end residues are part of each CDR3. Each record gives: D gene, V gene, J gene, clone size, CDR3 protein, CDR3 DNA. A D gene is named only where the DNA matches it firmly. Only part of the rows carry a size: once, few, many, or a class if the clone is expanded.

d_call: TRBD1
v_call: TRBV28
j_call: TRBJ1-1
clone_size: NA
cdr3_aa: CASSLWAPTGRNTEAFF
cdr3_nt: TGTGCCAGCAGTTTATGGGCACCGACAGGGAGGAACACTGAAGCTTTCTTT

d_call: NA
v_call: TRBV28
j_call: TRBJ1-2
clone_size: NA
cdr3_aa: CASSYRVPNYGYTF
cdr3_nt: TGTGCCAGCAGTTATCGGGTACCTAACTATGGCTACACCTTC

d_call: TRBD2
v_call: TRBV5-1
j_call: TRBJ2-3
clone_size: NA
cdr3_aa: CASSSPTAGATDTQYF
cdr3_nt: TGCGCCAGCAGCTCCCCCACAGCGGGAGCCACAGATACGCAGTATTTT

d_call: NA
v_call: TRBV5-6
j_call: TRBJ1-4
clone_size: NA
cdr3_aa: CASSLGSSGEKLFF
cdr3_nt: TGTGCCAGCAGCTTGGGGTCGTCTGGGGAAAAACTGTTTTTT

d_call: NA
v_call: TRBV5-4
j_call: TRBJ1-6
clone_size: NA
cdr3_aa: CASSAGLGTTNSPLHF
cdr3_nt: TGTGCCAGCAGCGCAGGGTTGGGGACTACGAATTCACCCCTCCACTTT

d_call: NA
v_call: TRBV12-3/TRBV12-4
j_call: TRBJ2-6
clone_size: NA
cdr3_aa: CASSLFGGANVLTF
cdr3_nt: TGTGCCAGCAGTTTATTTGGTGGGGCCAACGTCCTGACTTTC

d_call: TRBD1
v_call: TRBV4-2
j_call: TRBJ2-7
clone_size: few
cdr3_aa: CASSPIGSTGNYEQYF
cdr3_nt: TGTGCCAGCAGCCCCATCGGGTCGACAGGGAACTACGAGCAGTACTTC

d_call: NA
v_call: TRBV28
j_call: TRBJ2-3
clone_size: NA
cdr3_aa: CASRPPYTDTQYF
cdr3_nt: TGTGCCAGCAGACCTCCCTACACAGATACGCAGTATTTT

d_call: NA
v_call: TRBV10-3
j_call: TRBJ2-7
clone_size: many
cdr3_aa: CAISESGGTPFSYEQYF
cdr3_nt: TGTGCCATCAGTGAGTCGGGCGGGACACCTTTCTCCTACGAGCAGTACTTC

d_call: NA
v_call: TRBV12-3/TRBV12-4
j_call: TRBJ1-1
clone_size: NA
cdr3_aa: CASSNFRTAVKAFF
cdr3_nt: TGTGCCAGCAGCAATTTTAGGACGGCCGTGAAAGCTTTCTTT

d_call: NA
v_call: TRBV6-5
j_call: TRBJ2-1
clone_size: NA
cdr3_aa: CASSYSDYRLGTGGDEQFF
cdr3_nt: TGTGCCAGCAGTTACTCGGACTACCGGCTGGGGACGGGTGGCGATGAGCAGTTCTTC

d_call: NA
v_call: TRBV6-5
j_call: TRBJ1-5
clone_size: NA
cdr3_aa: CASSSYVGGNQPQHF
cdr3_nt: TGTGCCAGCAGTTCCTATGTCGGGGGCAATCAGCCCCAGCATTTT

d_call: NA
v_call: TRBV5-5
j_call: TRBJ2-3
clone_size: NA
cdr3_aa: CASSLDRFFADTQYF
cdr3_nt: TGTGCCAGCAGCTTGGACAGGTTCTTCGCAGATACGCAGTATTTT

d_call: TRBD2
v_call: TRBV10-3
j_call: TRBJ2-1
clone_size: few
cdr3_aa: CAITPGTRGFQFF
cdr3_nt: TGTGCCATCACTCCCGGGACTAGGGGCTTTCAGTTCTTC

d_call: NA
v_call: TRBV6-1
j_call: TRBJ1-5
clone_size: few
cdr3_aa: CASTVYRNQPQHF
cdr3_nt: TGTGCCAGCACCGTCTACAGGAATCAGCCCCAGCATTTT

d_call: TRBD1
v_call: TRBV20-1
j_call: TRBJ1-4
clone_size: few
cdr3_aa: CSASETGGVEKLFF
cdr3_nt: TGCAGTGCATCCGAGACAGGGGGTGTGGAAAAACTGTTTTTT

d_call: TRBD1
v_call: TRBV7-9
j_call: TRBJ2-5
clone_size: NA
cdr3_aa: CASSRTGVKTQYF
cdr3_nt: TGTGCCAGCAGCCGAACAGGGGTAAAGACCCAGTACTTC

d_call: NA
v_call: TRBV20-1
j_call: TRBJ2-3
clone_size: few
cdr3_aa: CSATIKWEGTDTQYF
cdr3_nt: TGCAGTGCTACCATAAAATGGGAGGGCACAGATACGCAGTATTTT